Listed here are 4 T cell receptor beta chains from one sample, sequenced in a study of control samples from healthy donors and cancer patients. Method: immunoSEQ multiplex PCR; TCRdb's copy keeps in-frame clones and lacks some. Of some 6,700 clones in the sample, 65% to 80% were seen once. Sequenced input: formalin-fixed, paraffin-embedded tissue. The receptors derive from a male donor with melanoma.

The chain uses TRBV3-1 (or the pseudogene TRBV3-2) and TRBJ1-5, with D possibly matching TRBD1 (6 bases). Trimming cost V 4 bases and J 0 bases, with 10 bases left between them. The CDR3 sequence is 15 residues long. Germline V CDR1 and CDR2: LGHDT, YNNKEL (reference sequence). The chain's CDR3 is CASSPTGASNQPQHF. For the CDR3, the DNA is TGTGCCAGCAGCCCAACGGGGGCTAGCAATCAGCCCCAGCATTTT.

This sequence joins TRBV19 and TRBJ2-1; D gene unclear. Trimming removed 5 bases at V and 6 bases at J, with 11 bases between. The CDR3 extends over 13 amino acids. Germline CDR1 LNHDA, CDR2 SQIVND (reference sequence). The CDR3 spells CASSSGWGNEQFF. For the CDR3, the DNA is TGTGCCAGTAGTTCCGGGTGGGGCAATGAGCAGTTCTTC.

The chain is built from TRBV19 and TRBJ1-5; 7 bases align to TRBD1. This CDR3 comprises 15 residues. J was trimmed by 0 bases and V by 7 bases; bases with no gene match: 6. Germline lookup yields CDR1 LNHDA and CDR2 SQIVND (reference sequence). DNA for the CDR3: TGTGCCAGTAAAGAGACAGGGTATAGCAATCAGCCCCAGCATTTT. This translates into CASKETGYSNQPQHF.

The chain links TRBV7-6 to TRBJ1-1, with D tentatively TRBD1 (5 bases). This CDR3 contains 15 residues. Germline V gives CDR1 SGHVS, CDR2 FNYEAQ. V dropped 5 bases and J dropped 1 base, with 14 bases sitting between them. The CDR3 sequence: CASSQTGSRNTEAFF. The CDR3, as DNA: TGTGCCAGCAGCCAAACAGGTTCCAGGAACACTGAAGCTTTCTTT. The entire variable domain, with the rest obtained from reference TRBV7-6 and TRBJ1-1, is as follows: GAGVSQSPRYKVTKRGQDVALRCDPISGHVSLYWYRQALGQGPEFLTYFNYEAQQDKSGLPNDRFSAERPEGSISTLTIQRTEQRDSAMYRCASSQTGSRNTEAFFGQGTRLTVV.